Below, 24 T cell receptor beta chains from the same sample are listed, as sequenced in a study of blood T cells in healthy people across ages. Then a second PCR, running roughly 6 to 11 cycles, was carried out with a sample-barcoded 5' primer and a J-beta primer mix. TCRdb independently ran MiXCR on the 5' RACE reads; one entry per CDR3 protein. The sample holds hundreds of thousands of distinct CDR3 sequences, roughly 50% seen once. Material: blood. All receptors derive from a woman aged 60-75 years in good health.

Only a few counts were recorded for this clonotype. The rearrangement joins TRBV5-1 to TRBJ2-1; D call uncertain. CDR3 length: 16 residues. V lost 0 bases, J lost 1 base, and 11 bases lay in between. CDR1 is SGHRS and CDR2 is YFSETQ in the germline V gene. CDR3 bases: TGCGCCAGCAGCTTGGAGGGCCTGAAATCCTACAATGAGCAGTTCTTC. It is translated as CASSLEGLKSYNEQFF.

As concerns this clonotype: One end of the junction varies from germline; a read error may be responsible. V and J are TRBV4-2 and TRBJ2-5; D ambiguous. The germline CDR1 and CDR2 sequences are LGHNA and YNFKEQ. There are 15 residues in the CDR3. Here the CDR3 reads CAGSQDTLRTETQYF. The CDR3 DNA is TGTGCCGGCAGCCAAGATACCTTACGGACGGAGACCCAGTACTTC.

The chain recombines TRBV7-3 with TRBJ1-1, with 11 bases aligning to TRBD1. After removal of 4 bases from V and 1 base from J, the junction contained 5 bases not matched to a gene. In germline, CDR1 is SGHTA, CDR2 FQGTGA. The length of the CDR3 is 16 residues. Here the CDR3 DNA reads TGTGCCAGCAGCTCGTCCGGGACAGGGGGGAACACTGAAGCTTTCTTT. This encodes CASSSSGTGGNTEAFF. Based on the CDR3 plus reference TRBV7-3 and TRBJ1-1, the full variable domain is GAGVSQTPSNKVTEKGKYVELRCDPISGHTALYWYRQSLGQGPEFLIYFQGTGAADDSGLPNDRFFAVRPEGSVSTLKIQRTERGDSAVYLCASSSSGTGGNTEAFFGQGTRLTVV.

V usage is TRBV28 and J usage is TRBJ2-5; D might be TRBD1 or TRBD2, each matching 7 bases. CDR3 length equals 16 residues. Per germline, CDR1 MDHEN and CDR2 SYDVKM. Trimming shortened V by 5 bases and J by 5 bases, and 21 bases separated the two germline ends. The chain's CDR3 is CASSEHGRGPKETQYF. Written as DNA, the CDR3 is TGTGCCAGCAGTGAGCATGGGAGGGGGCCTAAGGAGACCCAGTACTTC.

This clonotype was observed a few times. The genes are TRBV24-1 and TRBJ2-3; tentative D call: TRBD1 (6 bases). This CDR3 comprises 17 residues. V dropped 4 bases and J dropped 2 bases, with 18 bases sitting between them. CDR1 and CDR2 from the germline V gene are KGHDR and SFDVKD. The DNA of the CDR3 is TGTGCCACCAGTGACACTCCCAGGGGACCACTCACAGATACGCAGTATTTT. This sequence encodes CATSDTPRGPLTDTQYF.

This chain joins TRBV29-1 and TRBJ2-5; 7 positions agree with TRBD1. The germline V gene has CDR1 SQVTM and CDR2 ANQGSEA. Trimming removed 2 bases from V and 11 bases from J; junction bases left unmatched: 20. The CDR3 is 16 residues long. This chain's CDR3 is CSVEISGSGGELGQYF. The CDR3 DNA is TGCAGCGTTGAAATAAGTGGCTCAGGGGGTGAACTCGGGCAGTACTTC.

This clonotype was counted only a few times. The chain couples TRBV20-1 to TRBJ1-4, with a weak D call TRBD1 (5 bases). The V gene's germline CDR1 is DFQATT and CDR2 SNEGSKA (reference sequence). Trimming pared 6 bases from V and 6 bases from J, leaving 11 bases between. This CDR3 is 12 amino acids long. CDR3 amino acids: CSARDLDEKLFF. The CDR3 DNA reads TGCAGTGCGCGGGACCTTGATGAAAAACTGTTTTTT.

V gene TRBV20-1 combines with J gene TRBJ2-7; D is unresolved. Germline CDR1 is DFQATT and CDR2 is SNEGSKA (reference sequence). The CDR3 runs 11 residues. The V gene lost 1 base and the J gene lost 7 bases, with 8 bases spanning the gap. The CDR3 is CSARGGREQYF. The CDR3 nucleotides read TGCAGTGCTAGAGGAGGCCGGGAGCAGTACTTC.

The chain links TRBV2 to TRBJ2-6; D uncertain. Trimming removed 7 bases at V and 1 base at J, with 8 bases between. Per the germline V gene, CDR1 is SNHLY and CDR2 is FYNNEI. This CDR3 is 14 amino acids long. The chain's CDR3 is CASKRMSGANVLTF. CDR3 DNA sequence: TGTGCCAGCAAAAGGATGTCTGGGGCCAACGTCCTGACTTTC.

This chain uses TRBV21-1 with TRBJ2-1; the table assigns TRBD1, which was not confirmed against the DNA. TRBV21-1 is annotated as a pseudogene. The CDR3 sequence is 15 residues long. The CDR3 DNA is TGTGCCAGCAGGCCCGGGGGCCGACCCTACAATGAGCAGTTCTTC. This gives the protein CASRPGGRPYNEQFF.

The rearrangement links TRBV20-1 to TRBJ2-7; 8 bases match TRBD2. The CDR3 sequence is 14 residues long. V was clipped by 3 bases and J by 4 bases; unmatched bases: 8. Germline V gives CDR1 DFQATT, CDR2 SNEGSKA (reference sequence). CDR3 in amino acids: CSASNSGSGYEQYF. CDR3 bases: TGCAGTGCTAGTAACAGCGGGAGTGGGTACGAGCAGTACTTC.

This clonotype was found a few times. J is TRBJ2-2 and V is TRBV5-6; D may be TRBD2 (6 bases). V was shortened by 6 bases and J by 4 bases, with 16 bases between the two germline ends. The length of the CDR3 is 15 residues. Germline CDR1 reads SGHDT; CDR2 reads YYEEEE. The CDR3 nucleotides read TGTGCCAGCACCTGGGATACGCGGGGCACCGGGGAGCTGTTTTTT. Translation: CASTWDTRGTGELFF.

The V and J genes are TRBV12-3 or TRBV12-4 and TRBJ2-1; weak D call: TRBD2 (6 bases). CDR3 size: 15 residues. V lost 6 bases and J 6 bases, leaving 18 bases between the germline ends. The CDR3 DNA sequence: TGTGCCAGCAGCAAGGGACGAGCGGGCTTCAATGAGCAGTTCTTC. It is translated as CASSKGRAGFNEQFF.

The rearrangement joins TRBV7-2 to TRBJ2-3; the D is unclear. V was pared by 5 bases and J by 0 bases, with 15 bases between. Germline V gives CDR1 SGHTA, CDR2 FQGNSA. The CDR3 has 16 residues. CDR3 loop: CASSPTGISSTDTQYF. CDR3 DNA: TGTGCCAGCAGCCCTACTGGAATTTCTAGCACAGATACGCAGTATTTT. Combining the CDR3 with reference TRBV7-2 and TRBJ2-3 gives the whole variable domain GAGVSQSPSNKVTEKGKDVELRCDPISGHTALYWYRQSLGQGLEFLIYFQGNSAPDKSGLPSDRFSAERTGGSVSTLTIQRTQQEDSAVYLCASSPTGISSTDTQYFGPGTRLTVL.

The chain employs TRBV15 and TRBJ2-3; D is unresolved. Germline V CDR1 and CDR2: LNHNV, YYDKDF (reference sequence). Trimming removed 2 bases at V and 5 bases at J, with 8 bases between. The length of the CDR3 is 13 residues. In DNA form, the CDR3 reads TGTGCCACCAGCAGATCCTTAGTAGATACGCAGTATTTT. Amino acid sequence: CATSRSLVDTQYF.

As concerns this clonotype: The CDR3 end shows no conserved phenylalanine or tryptophan, and so a read error is likely. The rearrangement joins TRBV2 to TRBJ2-5, with D uncertain. Germline lookup yields CDR1 SNHLY and CDR2 FYNNEI. The CDR3 runs 11 residues. The CDR3 is CGVAPGETQYL. In DNA, the CDR3 is TGTGGGGTGGCACCCGGGGAGACCCAGTACCTC.

In nucleotides, the CDR3 is TGCGCCAGCAGCCCCCTAGCGGGAGGGCCCAGTGAGCAGTTCTTC. Translating it yields CASSPLAGGPSEQFF. The chain combines TRBV5-1 with TRBJ2-1; 12 nucleotides line up with TRBD2. CDR1 and CDR2 (germline): SGHRS, YFSETQ. The CDR3 runs to 15 residues. V trimming: 4 bases; J trimming: 9 bases; junction bases outside the gene matches: 8.

The chain combines TRBV29-1 with TRBJ2-3; D gene unclear. Per germline, CDR1 SQVTM and CDR2 ANQGSEA. The CDR3 length is 14 residues. V was trimmed by 1 base and J by 4 bases, leaving 12 bases between them. The DNA of the CDR3 is TGCAGCGTTGAAGCCCCCCCTGGCGCAGATACGCAGTATTTT. It yields the protein CSVEAPPGADTQYF.

The V and J genes are TRBV28 and TRBJ1-1, with unresolved D. Germline V gives CDR1 MDHEN, CDR2 SYDVKM. The CDR3 length is 15 residues. The germline V and J ends were trimmed by 7 bases and 6 bases, with 21 bases remaining between them. CDR3 coding DNA: TGTGCCAGCACAACCTCTGGATTAGGATCCGCTGAAGCTTTCTTT. It yields the protein CASTTSGLGSAEAFF.

J is TRBJ2-1 and V is TRBV2, with no clear D. The CDR3 has 13 amino acids. Trimming left V 7 bases short and J 5 bases short, with 12 bases between. Germline V CDR1 and CDR2: SNHLY, FYNNEI. CDR3 coding DNA: TGTGCCAGCAAGGAGACTTCTCACAATGAGCAGTTCTTC. Amino acid sequence: CASKETSHNEQFF.

The chain has TRBV5-1 and TRBJ1-4, with 8 nucleotides matching TRBD1. With 3 bases clipped from V and 10 bases from J, the junction kept 2 bases outside the gene matches. Germline assignment: CDR1 SGHRS and CDR2 YFSETQ. The CDR3 length is 12 residues. The CDR3 region is CASSSDRGKLFF. In DNA form, the CDR3 reads TGCGCCAGCAGCTCCGACAGGGGAAAACTGTTTTTT.

This clonotype was recorded a few times. The rearrangement joins TRBV6-4 to TRBJ2-3, with D perhaps being TRBD1 or TRBD2 (5 bases each). The germline gives CDR1 MRHNA, CDR2 SNTAGT. The CDR3 consists of 15 residues. V lost 4 bases and J lost 0, with 11 bases in between. The CDR3 region is CASSGPGLSTDTQYF. CDR3 nucleotide sequence: TGTGCCAGCAGTGGTCCGGGGCTAAGCACAGATACGCAGTATTTT.

The gene calls are TRBV6-2 or TRBV6-3 and TRBJ2-6; D may be TRBD1 (5 bases). Trimming removed 5 bases from V and 2 bases from J, with 13 bases in between. CDR1 and CDR2 (germline): MNHEY, SVGEGT. The CDR3 is 16 residues long. CDR3 in DNA: TGTGCCAGCAGTCGCTCAGGGTCAGCTGGGGCCAACGTCCTGACTTTC. Encoded protein: CASSRSGSAGANVLTF.

This clonotype was recorded a few times. The chain recombines TRBV3-1 with TRBJ2-1; TRBD2 matches 9 bases. The V gene's germline CDR1 is LGHDT and CDR2 YNNKEL (reference sequence). There are 17 residues in the CDR3. The V segment lost 4 bases and the J segment 4 bases; nucleotides outside the gene matches: 11. CDR3 protein: CASSPQAGGPGYNEQFF. For the CDR3, the DNA is TGTGCCAGCAGCCCGCAGGCGGGAGGGCCTGGTTACAATGAGCAGTTCTTC.